This T cell receptor (beta chain) was captured in a study of T cell changes during pregnancy in multiple sclerosis. From germline, CDR1 is PRHDT and CDR2 FYEKMQ (reference sequence). The junction had 12 bases not matched to a gene; V was cut back by 7 bases and J by 3 bases. The CDR3 totals 15 residues. Only in-frame clones appear in the TCRdb table, and some are missing; sequencing was by immunoSEQ multiplex PCR. The data hold under 30,000 clones, with about nine tenths observed a single time. The TCR sequence derives from a female donor with multiple sclerosis, enrolled in a pregnancy study. The sequences come from CD8+ T cells from peripheral blood mononuclear cells, collected after pregnancy. The chain couples TRBV13 to TRBJ2-7; the match to TRBD2 covers 7 bases. This CDR3 reads CASTLSGQRDYEQYF. The CDR3 DNA is TGTGCCAGCACCTTGAGCGGGCAGCGGGACTACGAGCAGTACTTC.